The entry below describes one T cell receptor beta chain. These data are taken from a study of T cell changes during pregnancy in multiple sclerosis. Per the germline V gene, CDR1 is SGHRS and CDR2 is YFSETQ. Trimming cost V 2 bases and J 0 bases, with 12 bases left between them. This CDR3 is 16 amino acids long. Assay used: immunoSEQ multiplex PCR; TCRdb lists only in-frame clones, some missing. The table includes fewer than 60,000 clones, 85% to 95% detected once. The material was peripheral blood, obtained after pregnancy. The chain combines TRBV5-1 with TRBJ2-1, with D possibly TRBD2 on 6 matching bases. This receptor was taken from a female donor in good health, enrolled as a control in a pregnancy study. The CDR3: CASSFGRGSSYNEQFF. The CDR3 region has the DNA TGCGCCAGCAGCTTCGGGCGGGGTAGCTCCTACAATGAGCAGTTCTTC.